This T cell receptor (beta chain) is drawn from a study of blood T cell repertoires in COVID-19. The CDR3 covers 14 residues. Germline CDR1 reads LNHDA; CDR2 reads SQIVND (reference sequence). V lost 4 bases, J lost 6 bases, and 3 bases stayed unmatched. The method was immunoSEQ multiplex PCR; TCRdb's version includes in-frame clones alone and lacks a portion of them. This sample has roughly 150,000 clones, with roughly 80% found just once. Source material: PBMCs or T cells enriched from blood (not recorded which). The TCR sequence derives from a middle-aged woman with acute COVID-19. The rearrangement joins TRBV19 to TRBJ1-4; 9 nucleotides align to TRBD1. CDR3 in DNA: TGTGCCAGTAGTAACCGGGACAGGGATGAAAAACTGTTTTTT. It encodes CASSNRDRDEKLFF. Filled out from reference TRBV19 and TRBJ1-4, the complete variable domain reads DGGITQSPKYLFRKEGQNVTLSCEQNLNHDAMYWYRQDPGQGLRLIYYSQIVNDFQKGDIAEGYSVSREKKESFPLTVTSAQKNPTAFYLCASSNRDRDEKLFFGSGTQLSVL.